This is a list of T cell receptor beta chains from one sample in a study of blood T cell repertoires in COVID-19. Here immunoSEQ multiplex PCR was the method, and the copy in TCRdb shows in-frame clones only, minus some. Of about 260,000 clones in the sample, about 89% are singletons; the top ten hold 2% to 2.5%. Sample: peripheral blood. These receptor sequences come from a woman in her 50s with acute or convalescent COVID-19. Each CDR3 is given with its conserved first and last residue. The D gene is left open where the match is weak. For some rows the clone size is stated as once, few or many, or as a class when expanded; others skip it.

j_call: TRBJ2-3; d_call: TRBD2; v_call: TRBV18; cdr3_length: 13; clone_size: once; cdr3_aa: CASSPMGGREEYF; cdr3_nt: TGTGCCAGCTCACCCATGGGCGGGAGAGAGGAGTATTTT
j_call: TRBJ2-7; d_call: TRBD1; v_call: TRBV2; cdr3_length: 13; clone_size: NA; cdr3_aa: CASSTDRGAEQYF; cdr3_nt: TGTGCCAGCAGCACTGACAGGGGTGCCGAGCAGTACTTC
j_call: TRBJ2-7; d_call: TRBD2; v_call: TRBV20-1; cdr3_length: 13; clone_size: NA; cdr3_aa: CSLSASGSYEQYF; cdr3_nt: TGCAGTCTTAGTGCTAGCGGCTCTTACGAGCAGTACTTC
j_call: TRBJ2-3; d_call: NA; v_call: TRBV2; cdr3_length: 13; clone_size: NA; cdr3_aa: CASSVIYTDTQYF; cdr3_nt: TGTGCCAGCAGTGTTATCTACACAGATACGCAGTATTTT
j_call: TRBJ2-4; d_call: NA; v_call: TRBV3-1/TRBV3-2; cdr3_length: 13; clone_size: NA; cdr3_aa: CASSHGGSNIQYF; cdr3_nt: TGTGCCAGCAGCCATGGGGGGTCAAACATTCAGTACTTC
j_call: TRBJ2-5; d_call: NA; v_call: TRBV2; cdr3_length: 12; clone_size: few; cdr3_aa: CAIWTGEETQYF; cdr3_nt: TGTGCCATCTGGACTGGAGAAGAGACCCAGTACTTC
j_call: TRBJ2-6; d_call: NA; v_call: TRBV4-2; cdr3_length: 15; clone_size: NA; cdr3_aa: CASSQDQSGANVLTF; cdr3_nt: TGTGCCAGCAGCCAAGATCAATCCGGGGCCAACGTCCTGACTTTC
j_call: TRBJ1-4; d_call: NA; v_call: TRBV28; cdr3_length: 15; clone_size: NA; cdr3_aa: CASSLVGRDNEKLFF; cdr3_nt: TGTGCCAGCAGTTTAGTTGGGAGGGATAATGAAAAACTGTTTTTT
j_call: TRBJ2-3; d_call: TRBD2; v_call: TRBV3-1/TRBV3-2; cdr3_length: 17; clone_size: NA; cdr3_aa: CASSRRRTSGSADTQYF; cdr3_nt: TGTGCCAGCAGCCGGCGCAGGACTAGCGGGAGTGCAGATACGCAGTATTTT
j_call: TRBJ1-3; d_call: NA; v_call: TRBV27; cdr3_length: 15; clone_size: NA; cdr3_aa: CASSLSAVSGNTIYF; cdr3_nt: TGTGCCAGCAGTTTATCGGCGGTTTCAGGAAACACCATATATTTT
j_call: TRBJ1-1; d_call: TRBD1; v_call: TRBV29-1; cdr3_length: 12; clone_size: NA; cdr3_aa: CSVLGPGQQAFF; cdr3_nt: TGCAGCGTCCTGGGGCCGGGACAGCAAGCTTTCTTT
j_call: TRBJ2-1; d_call: TRBD2; v_call: TRBV11-3; cdr3_length: 17; clone_size: NA; cdr3_aa: CASSLGAASGVYNEQFF; cdr3_nt: TGTGCCAGCAGCTTAGGCGCGGCTAGCGGGGTCTACAATGAGCAGTTCTTC
j_call: TRBJ2-1; d_call: TRBD2; v_call: TRBV9; cdr3_length: 16; clone_size: NA; cdr3_aa: CASSVVAGVESNEQFF; cdr3_nt: TGTGCCAGCAGCGTAGTAGCGGGAGTGGAAAGCAATGAGCAGTTCTTC
j_call: TRBJ2-6; d_call: NA; v_call: TRBV5-1; cdr3_length: 16; clone_size: NA; cdr3_aa: CASSLGGSSGANVLTF; cdr3_nt: TGCGCCAGCAGCTTGGGTGGGAGCTCTGGGGCCAACGTCCTGACTTTC
j_call: TRBJ1-1; d_call: NA; v_call: TRBV2; cdr3_length: 13; clone_size: NA; cdr3_aa: CASSPTENTEAFF; cdr3_nt: TGTGCCAGCAGTCCCACAGAGAACACTGAAGCTTTCTTT
j_call: TRBJ2-7; d_call: NA; v_call: TRBV5-4; cdr3_length: 12; clone_size: NA; cdr3_aa: CASSTTGSEQYF; cdr3_nt: TGTGCCAGCAGCACGACTGGATCCGAGCAGTACTTC
j_call: TRBJ2-3; d_call: TRBD2; v_call: TRBV13; cdr3_length: 17; clone_size: NA; cdr3_aa: CASSDRRGTSGWDTQYF; cdr3_nt: TGTGCCAGCAGCGACCGCCGTGGGACTAGCGGGTGGGATACGCAGTATTTT
j_call: TRBJ1-4; d_call: TRBD1; v_call: TRBV7-2; cdr3_length: 16; clone_size: NA; cdr3_aa: CASSYPGQGASEKLFF; cdr3_nt: TGTGCCAGCAGTTATCCGGGACAGGGGGCTAGTGAAAAACTGTTTTTT
j_call: TRBJ2-1; d_call: TRBD2; v_call: TRBV11-2; cdr3_length: 16; clone_size: NA; cdr3_aa: CASSFYAAGASNEQFF; cdr3_nt: TGTGCCAGCAGCTTTTACGCGGCGGGAGCCTCCAATGAGCAGTTCTTC
j_call: TRBJ1-2; d_call: TRBD1; v_call: TRBV6-5; cdr3_length: 12; clone_size: NA; cdr3_aa: CASSSQETGGTF; cdr3_nt: TGTGCCAGCAGTTCCCAGGAGACAGGGGGCACCTTC
j_call: TRBJ1-2; d_call: NA; v_call: TRBV7-2; cdr3_length: 15; clone_size: NA; cdr3_aa: CASSFYRVDGNGYTF; cdr3_nt: TGTGCCAGCAGCTTCTATAGGGTGGACGGGAACGGCTACACCTTC
j_call: TRBJ2-7; d_call: NA; v_call: TRBV28; cdr3_length: 13; clone_size: NA; cdr3_aa: CASSDRLSYEQYF; cdr3_nt: TGTGCCAGCAGTGACAGGCTCTCCTACGAGCAGTACTTC
j_call: TRBJ2-5; d_call: TRBD1; v_call: TRBV11-1; cdr3_length: 16; clone_size: NA; cdr3_aa: CASSQTPGQGQETQYF; cdr3_nt: TGTGCCAGCAGCCAGACACCAGGACAGGGCCAAGAGACCCAGTACTTC